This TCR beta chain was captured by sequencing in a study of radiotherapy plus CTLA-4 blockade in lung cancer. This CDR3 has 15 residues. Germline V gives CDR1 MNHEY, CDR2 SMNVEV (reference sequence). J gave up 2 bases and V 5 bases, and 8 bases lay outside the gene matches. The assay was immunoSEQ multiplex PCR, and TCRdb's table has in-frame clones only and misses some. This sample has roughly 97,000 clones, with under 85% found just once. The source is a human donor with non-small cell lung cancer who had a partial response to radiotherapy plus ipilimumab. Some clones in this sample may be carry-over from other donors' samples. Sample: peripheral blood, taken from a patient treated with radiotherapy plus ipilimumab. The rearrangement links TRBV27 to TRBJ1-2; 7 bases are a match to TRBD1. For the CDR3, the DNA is TGTGCCAGCAGTAACCTCGGGACAGACAACTATGGCTACACCTTC. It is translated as CASSNLGTDNYGYTF.